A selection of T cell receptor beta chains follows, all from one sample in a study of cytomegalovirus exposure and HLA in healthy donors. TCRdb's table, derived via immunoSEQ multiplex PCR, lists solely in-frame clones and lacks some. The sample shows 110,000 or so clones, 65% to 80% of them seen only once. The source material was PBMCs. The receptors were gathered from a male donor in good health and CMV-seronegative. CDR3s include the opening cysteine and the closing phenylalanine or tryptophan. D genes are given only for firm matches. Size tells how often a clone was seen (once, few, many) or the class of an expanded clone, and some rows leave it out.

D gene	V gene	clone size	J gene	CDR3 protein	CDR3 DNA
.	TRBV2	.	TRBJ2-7	CASTLPSGTPSSYEQYF	TGTGCCAGCACCTTACCGTCCGGGACTCCAAGCTCCTACGAGCAGTACTTC
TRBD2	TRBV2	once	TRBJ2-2	CASSQREHDTGELFF	TGTGCCAGCTCTCAGCGGGAGCACGACACCGGGGAGCTGTTTTTT
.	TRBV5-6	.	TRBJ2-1	CASSFGSLYNEQFF	TGTGCCAGCAGCTTCGGGAGCTTATACAATGAGCAGTTCTTC
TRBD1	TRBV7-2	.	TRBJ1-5	CASSGTGQGQPQHF	TGTGCCAGCAGCGGTACGGGACAGGGCCAGCCCCAGCATTTT
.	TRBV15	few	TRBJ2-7	CATSREIRTVRPGEQYF	TGTGCCACCAGCAGAGAAATTAGGACAGTGAGGCCCGGGGAGCAGTACTTC
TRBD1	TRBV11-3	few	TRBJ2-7	CASSLPGGWEQYF	TGTGCCAGCAGCTTACCAGGGGGCTGGGAGCAGTACTTC
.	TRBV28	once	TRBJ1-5	CASSLGGGYQPQHF	TGTGCCAGCAGTTTAGGCGGGGGGTACCAGCCCCAGCATTTT
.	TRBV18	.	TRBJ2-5	CASSPPGGPETQYF	TGTGCCAGCTCACCACCGGGCGGGCCGGAGACCCAGTACTTC
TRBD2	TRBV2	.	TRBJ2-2	CASLRGDTGELFF	TGTGCCAGCCTCCGGGGGGACACCGGGGAGCTGTTTTTT
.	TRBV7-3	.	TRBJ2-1	CASSSGLSSSYNEQFF	TGTGCCAGCAGCTCGGGACTTAGCAGCTCCTACAATGAGCAGTTCTTC
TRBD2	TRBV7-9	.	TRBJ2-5	CASSERTSGQETQYF	TGTGCCAGCAGTGAGAGGACTAGCGGCCAAGAGACCCAGTACTTC
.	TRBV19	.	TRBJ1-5	CASSMRGSQPQHF	TGTGCCAGTAGTATGAGAGGGAGCCAGCCCCAGCATTTT
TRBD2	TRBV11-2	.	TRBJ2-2	CASEAGTNTGELFF	TGTGCCAGCGAAGCGGGAACGAACACCGGGGAGCTGTTTTTT
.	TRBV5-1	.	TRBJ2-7	CASNPGDWGAWQYF	TGCGCCAGCAACCCCGGGGACTGGGGCGCATGGCAGTACTTC
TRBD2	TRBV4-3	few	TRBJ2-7	CASSQDAGLAGLTYEQYF	TGCGCCAGCAGCCAAGATGCGGGACTAGCGGGTCTAACCTACGAGCAGTACTTC
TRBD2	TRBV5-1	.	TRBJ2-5	CASSSGWLAGGEETQYF	TGCGCCAGCAGCTCCGGGTGGCTAGCGGGAGGTGAAGAGACCCAGTACTTC
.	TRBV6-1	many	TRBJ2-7	CASRRTKQGPYEQYF	TGTGCCAGCAGGCGTACTAAACAGGGACCCTACGAGCAGTACTTC
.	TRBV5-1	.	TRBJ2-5	CASRQAPQETQYF	TGCGCCAGCAGACAGGCCCCCCAAGAGACCCAGTACTTC